The TCR beta chain described here comes from a study of blood T cell repertoires in COVID-19. Study-level background: T cells, B-cell-depleted T cells, or PBMCs provided the cDNA or gDNA that served as material.

The CDR3 extends over 14 amino acids. Trimming shortened V by 3 bases and J by 5 bases, and 10 bases separated the two germline ends. Per germline, CDR1 LNHDA and CDR2 SQIVND (reference sequence). Per the original data handling: Amplification with reference gene primers provided the estimates of nucleated cell counts. The protocol was immunoSEQ multiplex PCR, while the TCRdb copy is restricted to in-frame clones and leaves out a portion. The V and J calls and clone size are taken from that table; D and trimming were inferred from the DNA. The data show 200,000 to 250,000 clones, over 75% seen once. The specimen sequenced was PBMCs or T cells enriched from blood (not recorded which). The TCR was taken from a woman aged 60-70 years who had recovered from COVID-19. The V gene is TRBV19, the J gene TRBJ1-4; unclear D gene. CDR3 protein: CASSIQAMNEKLFF. As DNA, the CDR3 is TGTGCCAGTAGTATTCAGGCGATGAATGAAAAACTGTTTTTT.